The clone carrying this T cell receptor beta chain was counted only a few times. Its matching antigen is unknown. The entry originates in a study of post-analysis software for immune sequencing data. Study-level background: Progressive-relapsing, secondary progressive and relapsing-remitting multiple sclerosis were among the disease courses included. The study, taken as a whole, reports: F measure clustering grouped samples strongly by preparation batch. Patients showed TRBV5-6, TRBV5-1 and TRBV20-1 among five TRBV segments more frequent than in controls.

cDNA libraries of TCR beta carried unique molecular identifiers. A single record per CDR3 protein comes from TCRdb applying MiXCR to the PCR reads. Among more than 350,000 distinct CDR3 sequences listed, over 30% were seen once. Trimming removed 5 bases from V and 3 bases from J, with 7 bases in between. This CDR3 is built from 12 residues. The sequence was obtained from a girl aged 2 to 9 with multiple sclerosis. The sequenced sample consisted of blood. The chain couples TRBV12-3 or TRBV12-4 to TRBJ1-1; D not certain. The CDR3 DNA reads TGTGCCAGCAGTCCCGACCACACTGAAGCTTTCTTT. This sequence encodes CASSPDHTEAFF.